This TCR beta chain was captured in a study of T cells in Graves' hyperthyroidism and ophthalmopathy. The ends lost 4 bases at V and 4 bases at J; junction bases unmatched: 4. The V gene's germline CDR1 is SGHDN and CDR2 FVKESK. This CDR3 is 14 amino acids long. Amplification targeted TCR beta CDR3 regions from RNA transcripts. When the TCR CDR3 underwent first-round RT-PCR, the HTBI primer set was used. TCRdb reprocessed the multiplex PCR reads with MiXCR, giving one entry per CDR3 protein. The data contain roughly 250,000 distinct CDR3 sequences, about 14% of them singletons. This clonotype appeared many times. What it binds is not known. Overall study results and limits: Peripheral blood also featured most of the thyroid clonotypes expanded above 0.001.

The hyperthyroidism patients had all been newly diagnosed, and their disease duration was under 2 months. Their ages ranged from 18 to 65 years. This sequence originates from a woman in her forties with Graves' hyperthyroidism that later progressed to Graves' ophthalmopathy. The V call is TRBV14, the J call TRBJ2-1, with 7 bases identical to TRBD2. The sample consisted of blood. The CDR3 sequence: CASSPAGYYNEQFF. In DNA form, the CDR3 reads TGTGCCAGCAGCCCAGCGGGGTATTACAATGAGCAGTTCTTC.